The entry that follows covers one T cell receptor (beta chain) sequence. CDR3 length equals 16 residues. Looked up from germline, CDR1 is SGDLS and CDR2 is YYNGEE. The J segment lost 5 bases and the V segment lost 1 base, leaving 10 bases of the junction unmatched. The data stem from a study of blood T cell repertoires in COVID-19. For the study at large: PBMCs, B-cell-depleted T cells, or T cells were the source of the cDNA or gDNA that made up the material.

Libraries were prepared by immunoSEQ multiplex PCR; TCRdb keeps only in-frame clonotypes and omits some of them. The sample yields about 100,000 clones, around 90% seen once. Material: peripheral blood. V is TRBV9 and J is TRBJ2-3; the match to TRBD1 covers 7 bases. This sequence originates from a woman aged 55 to 70 with acute or convalescent COVID-19. The CDR3 DNA reads as TGTGCCAGCAGCGTATTCTTCGGGACAGTAGGAGATACGCAGTATTTT. This encodes CASSVFFGTVGDTQYF.